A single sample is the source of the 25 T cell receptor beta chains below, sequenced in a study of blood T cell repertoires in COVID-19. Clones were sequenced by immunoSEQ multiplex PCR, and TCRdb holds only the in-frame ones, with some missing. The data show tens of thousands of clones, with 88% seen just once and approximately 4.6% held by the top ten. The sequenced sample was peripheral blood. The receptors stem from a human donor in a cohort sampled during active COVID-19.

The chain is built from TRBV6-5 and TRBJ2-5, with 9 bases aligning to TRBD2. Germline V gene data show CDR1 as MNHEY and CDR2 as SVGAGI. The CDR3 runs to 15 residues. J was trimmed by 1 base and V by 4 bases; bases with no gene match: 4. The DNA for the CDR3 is TGTGCCAGCAGTTCCCCACTAGCGGGCCAAGAGACCCAGTACTTC. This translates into CASSSPLAGQETQYF.

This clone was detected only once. This CDR3 is CASSEEGSGELFF. In DNA form, the CDR3 reads TGTGCCAGCAGTGAAGAGGGATCCGGGGAGCTGTTTTTT. The chain joins TRBV6-4 to TRBJ2-2; D may be TRBD2 (5 bases). V was trimmed by 3 bases and J by 6 bases, leaving 8 bases between them. Germline CDR1 and CDR2: MRHNA and SNTAGT. The CDR3 has 13 amino acids.

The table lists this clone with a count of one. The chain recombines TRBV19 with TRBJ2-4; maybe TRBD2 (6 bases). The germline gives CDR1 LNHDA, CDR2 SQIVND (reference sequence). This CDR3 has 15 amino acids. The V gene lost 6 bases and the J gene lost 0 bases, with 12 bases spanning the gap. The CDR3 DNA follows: TGTGCCAGTAGCAGCAGGGAGGTAGCCAAAAACATTCAGTACTTC. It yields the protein CASSSREVAKNIQYF.

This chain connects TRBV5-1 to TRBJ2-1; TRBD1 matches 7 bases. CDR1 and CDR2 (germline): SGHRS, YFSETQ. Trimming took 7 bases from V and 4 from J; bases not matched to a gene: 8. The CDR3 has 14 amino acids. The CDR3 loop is CASQSGQTYNEQFF. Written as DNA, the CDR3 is TGCGCCAGCCAATCGGGACAGACATACAATGAGCAGTTCTTC. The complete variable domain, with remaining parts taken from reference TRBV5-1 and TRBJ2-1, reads KAGVTQTPRYLIKTRGQQVTLSCSPISGHRSVSWYQQTPGQGLQFLFEYFSETQRNKGNFPGRFSGRQFSNSRSEMNVSTLELGDSALYLCASQSGQTYNEQFFGPGTRLTVL.

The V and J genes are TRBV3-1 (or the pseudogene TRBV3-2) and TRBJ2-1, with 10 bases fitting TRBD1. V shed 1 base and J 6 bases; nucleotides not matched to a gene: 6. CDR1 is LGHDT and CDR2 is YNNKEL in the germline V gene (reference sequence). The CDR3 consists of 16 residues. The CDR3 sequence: CASSQGQGAGPNEQFF. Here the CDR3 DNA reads TGTGCCAGCAGCCAAGGACAGGGGGCGGGGCCCAATGAGCAGTTCTTC.

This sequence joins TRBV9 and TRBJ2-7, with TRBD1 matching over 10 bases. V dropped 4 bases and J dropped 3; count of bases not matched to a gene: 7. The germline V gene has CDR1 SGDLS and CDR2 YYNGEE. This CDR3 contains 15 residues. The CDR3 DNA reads TGTGCCAGCAGCCCCCGCGGACAGGGGGTCTACGAGCAGTACTTC. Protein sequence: CASSPRGQGVYEQYF.

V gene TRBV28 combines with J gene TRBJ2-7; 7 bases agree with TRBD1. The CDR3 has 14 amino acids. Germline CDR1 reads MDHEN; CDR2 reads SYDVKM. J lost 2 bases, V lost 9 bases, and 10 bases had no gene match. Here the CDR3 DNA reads TGTGCCAGTCGGCGATTGACAGGGCCCTACGAGCAGTACTTC. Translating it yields CASRRLTGPYEQYF.

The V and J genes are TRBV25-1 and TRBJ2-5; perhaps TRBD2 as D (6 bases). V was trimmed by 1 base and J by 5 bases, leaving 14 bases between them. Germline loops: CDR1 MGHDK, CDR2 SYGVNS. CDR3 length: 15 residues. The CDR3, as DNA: TGTGCCAGCAGTGAATGGCGGGGAGCTGGGGAGACCCAGTACTTC. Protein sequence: CASSEWRGAGETQYF.

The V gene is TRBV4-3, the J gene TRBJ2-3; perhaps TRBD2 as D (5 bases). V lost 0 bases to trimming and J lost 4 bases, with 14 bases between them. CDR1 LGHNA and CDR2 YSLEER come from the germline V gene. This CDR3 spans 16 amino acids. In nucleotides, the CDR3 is TGCGCCAGCAGCCAAGATCTTGCGGGTAACGCAGATACGCAGTATTTT. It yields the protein CASSQDLAGNADTQYF.

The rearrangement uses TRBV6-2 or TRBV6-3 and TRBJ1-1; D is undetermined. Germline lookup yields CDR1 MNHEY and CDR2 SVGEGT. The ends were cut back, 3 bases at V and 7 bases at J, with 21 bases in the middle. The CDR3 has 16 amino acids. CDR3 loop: CASSYRLRPLNDEAFF. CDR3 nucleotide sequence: TGTGCCAGCAGTTATCGGCTCAGGCCCCTAAATGATGAAGCTTTCTTT.

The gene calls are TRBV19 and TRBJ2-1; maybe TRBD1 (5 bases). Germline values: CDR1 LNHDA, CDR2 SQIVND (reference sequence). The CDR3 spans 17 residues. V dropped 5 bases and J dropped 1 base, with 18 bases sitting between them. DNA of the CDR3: TGTGCCAGTAGTGACCCCCAACTAAGGGGATCCTACAATGAGCAGTTCTTC. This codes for CASSDPQLRGSYNEQFF.

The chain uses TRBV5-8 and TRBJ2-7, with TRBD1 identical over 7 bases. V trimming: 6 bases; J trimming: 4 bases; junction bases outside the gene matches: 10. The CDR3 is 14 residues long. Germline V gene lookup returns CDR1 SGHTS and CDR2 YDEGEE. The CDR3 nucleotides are TGTGCCAGCACCGACAGGGTAGGGAGATACGAGCAGTACTTC. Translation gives CASTDRVGRYEQYF. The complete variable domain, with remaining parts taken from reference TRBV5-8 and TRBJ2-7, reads EAGVTQSPTHLIKTRGQQATLRCSPISGHTSVYWYQQALGLGLQFLLWYDEGEERNRGNFPPRFSGRQFPNYSSELNVNALELEDSALYLCASTDRVGRYEQYFGPGTRLTVT.

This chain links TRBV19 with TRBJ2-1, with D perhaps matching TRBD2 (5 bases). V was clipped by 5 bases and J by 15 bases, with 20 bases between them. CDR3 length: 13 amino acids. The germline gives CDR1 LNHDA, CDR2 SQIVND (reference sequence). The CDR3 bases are TGTGCCAGTAGTCCAGAAACTAGAGTTTATCTGTTCTTC. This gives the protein CASSPETRVYLFF.

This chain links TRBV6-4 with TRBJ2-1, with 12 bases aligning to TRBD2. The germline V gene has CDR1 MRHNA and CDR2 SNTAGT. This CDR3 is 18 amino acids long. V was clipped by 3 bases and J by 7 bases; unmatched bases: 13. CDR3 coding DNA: TGTGCCAGCAGTGATTCCTATCGACTAGCGGGAGTCGGGAATGAGCAGTTCTTC. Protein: CASSDSYRLAGVGNEQFF.

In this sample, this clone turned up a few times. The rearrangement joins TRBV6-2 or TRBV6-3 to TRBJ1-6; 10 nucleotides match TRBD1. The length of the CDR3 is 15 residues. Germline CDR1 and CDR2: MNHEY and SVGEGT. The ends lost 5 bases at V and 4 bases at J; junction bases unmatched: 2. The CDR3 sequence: CASSEDRGYNSPLHF. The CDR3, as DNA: TGTGCCAGCAGTGAGGACAGGGGGTATAATTCACCCCTCCACTTT.

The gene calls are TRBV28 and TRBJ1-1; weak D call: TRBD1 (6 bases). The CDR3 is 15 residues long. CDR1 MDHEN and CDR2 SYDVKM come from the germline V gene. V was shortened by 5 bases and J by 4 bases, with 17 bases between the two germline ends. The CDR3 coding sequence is TGTGCCAGCAGTCCCTCCACAGGGTCACGCACTGAAGCTTTCTTT. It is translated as CASSPSTGSRTEAFF.

In DNA form, the CDR3 reads TGTGCCTGGAGTGTATGGGGCAGGGGGCGGAACACTGAAGCTTTCTTT. It codes for CAWSVWGRGRNTEAFF. The rearrangement links TRBV30 to TRBJ1-1, with 8 bases that match TRBD1. Germline V gene lookup returns CDR1 GTSNPN and CDR2 SVGIG (reference sequence). The J segment lost 1 base and the V segment lost 0 bases, leaving 7 bases of the junction unmatched. This CDR3 contains 16 residues.

CDR3 coding DNA: TGTGCCAGCAGCTTAGTCACTAGCCCCCCAGATACGCAGTATTTT. Translating it yields CASSLVTSPPDTQYF. This chain connects TRBV7-7 to TRBJ2-3, with TRBD2 as a possible D gene (6 bases). Trimming removed 1 base from V and 4 bases from J, with 12 bases in between. This CDR3 has 15 residues. Germline-derived CDR1 and CDR2 are SSHAT and FNYEAQ (reference sequence).

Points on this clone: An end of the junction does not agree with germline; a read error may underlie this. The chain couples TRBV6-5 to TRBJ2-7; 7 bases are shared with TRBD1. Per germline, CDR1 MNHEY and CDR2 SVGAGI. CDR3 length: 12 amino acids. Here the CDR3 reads CASSYSGTALHF. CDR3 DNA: TGTGCCAGCAGTTACTCTGGGACAGCCTTACACTTC.

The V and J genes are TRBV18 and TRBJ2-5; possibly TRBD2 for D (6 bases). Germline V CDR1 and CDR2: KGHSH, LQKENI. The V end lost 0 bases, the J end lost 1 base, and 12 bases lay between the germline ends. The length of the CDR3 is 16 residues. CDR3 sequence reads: CASSPPAAGFQETQYF. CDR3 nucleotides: TGTGCCAGCTCACCACCGGCAGCGGGTTTCCAAGAGACCCAGTACTTC.

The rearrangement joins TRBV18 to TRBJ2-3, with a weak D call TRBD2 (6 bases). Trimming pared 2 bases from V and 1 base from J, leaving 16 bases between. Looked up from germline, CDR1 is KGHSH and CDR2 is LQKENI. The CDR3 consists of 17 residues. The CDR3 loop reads CASSPWNPGVGTDTQYF. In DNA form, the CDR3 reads TGTGCCAGCTCACCATGGAATCCGGGAGTGGGCACAGATACGCAGTATTTT.

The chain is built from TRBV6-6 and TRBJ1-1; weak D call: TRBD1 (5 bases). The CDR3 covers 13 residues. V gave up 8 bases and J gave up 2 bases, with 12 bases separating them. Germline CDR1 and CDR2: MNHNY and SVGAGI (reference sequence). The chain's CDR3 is CASGYQGNTEAFF. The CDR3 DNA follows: TGTGCCAGCGGATACCAGGGAAACACTGAAGCTTTCTTT.

The CDR3 here is CASSQDPFQTQYF. In nucleotides, the CDR3 is TGCGCCAGCAGCCAAGATCCTTTTCAGACCCAGTACTTC. The chain is built from TRBV4-1 and TRBJ2-5; D is ambiguous. This CDR3 is 13 amino acids long. Trimming cost V 0 bases and J 6 bases, with 8 bases left between them. Germline loops: CDR1 MGHRA, CDR2 YSYEKL.

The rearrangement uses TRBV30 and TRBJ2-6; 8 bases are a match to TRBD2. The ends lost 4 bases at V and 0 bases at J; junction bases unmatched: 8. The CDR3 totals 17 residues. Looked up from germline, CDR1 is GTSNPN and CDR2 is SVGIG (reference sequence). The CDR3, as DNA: TGTGCCTGGATGGCGGGCGGGAGGATCTCTGGGGCCAACGTCCTGACTTTC. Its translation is CAWMAGGRISGANVLTF.

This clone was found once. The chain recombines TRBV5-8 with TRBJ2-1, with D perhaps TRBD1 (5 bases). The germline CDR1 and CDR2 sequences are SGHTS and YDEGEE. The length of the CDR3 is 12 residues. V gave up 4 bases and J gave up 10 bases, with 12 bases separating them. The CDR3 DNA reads TGTGCCAGCAGCCCCGTCTGGGGCGAGCAGTTCTTC. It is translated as CASSPVWGEQFF. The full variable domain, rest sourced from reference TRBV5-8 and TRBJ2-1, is EAGVTQSPTHLIKTRGQQATLRCSPISGHTSVYWYQQALGLGLQFLLWYDEGEERNRGNFPPRFSGRQFPNYSSELNVNALELEDSALYLCASSPVWGEQFFGPGTRLTVL.